This TCR beta chain was found in a study of T cell responses to AZD1222 COVID-19 vaccine (dated by TCRdb to the early 2020s). For the study in its entirety: Because spike-specific TCR depth and breadth did not differ between the two schedules, AZD1222 recipients who got a second dose at roughly 4 weeks were pooled with those who got a second dose at roughly 12 weeks. TCR sequencing covered 233 trial participants: nearly 210 given two doses of AZD1222 and 26 given two doses of MenACWY control vaccine. Enrollment into the trials was organized by age into subgroups of 18-55, 56-69 and 70-plus years, and those subgroups contained roughly 140, 27 and 60 TCR-sequenced participants, respectively. Results and caveats for the whole study, not just this receptor: The whole spike protein was spanned by vaccine-associated CD4 TCRs, and dominant responses were seen in regions 160-218 and 743-854. Epitopes outside the regions mutated in the B.1.351 and B.1.1.7 variants were reportedly recognized by nearly half of the unique spike-specific TCRs. Because no day 14 peak-response samples were available, the repertoires could be characterized only after the peak T cell response. The 56-69-year group was small, and its depth increase did not reach significance, likely because of low power. Conclusions about previously exposed vaccinees were limited because only six AZD1222 recipients were SARS-CoV-2 seropositive at baseline. Most participants were white British and females outnumbered males, and the authors suggested that clonal diversity may have been underestimated. Spike-specific TCR breadth and depth rose significantly after two AZD1222 doses compared with day 0 and with MenACWY recipients.

The CDR3 regions of human TCRbeta chains were analyzed by immunosequencing. Per the authors' processing: TCRs in the repertoires were matched against a reference library of SARS-CoV-2-specific TCRs that had been generated with the MIRA antigen-specificity platform. Breadth was defined as the fraction of unique TCRs that were SARS-CoV-2-associated, and depth was defined as the fraction of total T cells that were SARS-CoV-2-associated. Using the MIRA data, each spike-specific TCR was mapped to the spike region that the TCR reacts to and placed in a CD4 or CD8 class. Log10-transformed breadth and depth values were compared by one-way ANOVA with Sidak's multiple comparisons tests. TCRdb obtained this table from immuneACCESS and retained in-frame rearrangements with V and J assigned. These tables miss some clones; where compared with another copy, unresolved V genes account for less than half of the shortfall, and the remainder is unexplained. V, J and clone size are taken as reported in that table, and D and trimming were inferred from the DNA itself. A total of about 150,000 clones appear in this sample, approximately 84% of them only once. The top ten clones comprise roughly 4.3% of the sample.

From the cysteine up to the phenylalanine, the CDR3 has a length of 14 residues. Just the 42-base CDR3 DNA is kept, in frame starting at base 1. Trimming accounts for 5 bases at V and 7 bases at J, while the number of junction bases matched to no gene is 6. Per the germline V gene, MDHEN is the CDR1 and SYDVKM is the CDR2. About this clone itself: Its recognized antigen is unknown. Per-nucleotide qualities are absent, and no much larger clonotype sits a single base away.

This specimen's time point label, per the study, means: baseline before first vaccination. Vaccinee samples were obtained from the UK trials COV001 and COV002, which included a single-blind randomized controlled phase 2/3 trial of AZD1222 (ChAdOx1 nCoV-19) in healthy adults. Trial participant PBMC samples were collected at day 0 and day 28 after the second dose for TCRbeta chain sequencing. Source: peripheral blood, taken on day 0 of AZD1222 vaccination. The chain couples TRBV28 to TRBJ1-2; 11 bases in the middle match TRBD1. This sequence was found in an adult in good health. The base sequence is TGTGCCAGCAGTCCGGGACAGGGGGTGGGTGGCTACACCTTC. Translated, this is CASSPGQGVGGYTF.